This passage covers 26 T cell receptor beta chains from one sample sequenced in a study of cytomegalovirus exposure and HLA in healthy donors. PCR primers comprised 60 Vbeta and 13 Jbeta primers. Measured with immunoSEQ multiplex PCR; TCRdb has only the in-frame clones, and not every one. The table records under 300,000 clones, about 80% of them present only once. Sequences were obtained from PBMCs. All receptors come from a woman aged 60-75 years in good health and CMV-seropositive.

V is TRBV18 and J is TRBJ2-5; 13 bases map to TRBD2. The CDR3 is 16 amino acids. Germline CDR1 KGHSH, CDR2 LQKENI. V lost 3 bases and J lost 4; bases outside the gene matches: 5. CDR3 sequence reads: CASSPSGLAGPETQYF. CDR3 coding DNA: TGTGCCAGCTCACCCTCGGGACTAGCGGGACCAGAGACCCAGTACTTC.

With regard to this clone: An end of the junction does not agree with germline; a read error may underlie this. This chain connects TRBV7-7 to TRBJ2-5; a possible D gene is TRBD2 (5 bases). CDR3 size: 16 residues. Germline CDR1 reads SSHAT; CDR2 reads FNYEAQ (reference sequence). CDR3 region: CASSLGRLVSGETQYF. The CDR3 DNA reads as TGTGCTAGCAGCTTAGGGAGATTGGTGAGCGGAGAGACCCAGTACTTC.

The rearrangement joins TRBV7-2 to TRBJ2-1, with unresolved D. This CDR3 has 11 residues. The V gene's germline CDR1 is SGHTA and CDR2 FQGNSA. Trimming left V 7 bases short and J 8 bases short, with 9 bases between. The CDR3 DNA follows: TGTGCCAGCACCCTTCCCGATGAGCAGTTCTTC. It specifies CASTLPDEQFF.

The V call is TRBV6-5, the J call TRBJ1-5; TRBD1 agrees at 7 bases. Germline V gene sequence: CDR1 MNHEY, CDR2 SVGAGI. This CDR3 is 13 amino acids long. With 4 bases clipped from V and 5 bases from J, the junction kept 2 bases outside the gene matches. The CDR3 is CASSWDSHQPQHF. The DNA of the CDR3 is TGTGCCAGCAGTTGGGACAGCCATCAGCCCCAGCATTTT.

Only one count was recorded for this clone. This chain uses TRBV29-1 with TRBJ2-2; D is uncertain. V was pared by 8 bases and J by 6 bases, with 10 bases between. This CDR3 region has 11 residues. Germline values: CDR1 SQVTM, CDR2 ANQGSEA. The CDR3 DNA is TGCAGCACCGACTCCTCCGGGGAGCTGTTTTTT. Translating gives CSTDSSGELFF.

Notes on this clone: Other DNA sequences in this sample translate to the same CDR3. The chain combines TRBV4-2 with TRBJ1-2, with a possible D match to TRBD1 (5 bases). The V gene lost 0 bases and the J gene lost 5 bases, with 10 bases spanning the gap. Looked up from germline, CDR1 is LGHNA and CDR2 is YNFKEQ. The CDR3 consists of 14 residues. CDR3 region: CASSQDLGPYGYTF. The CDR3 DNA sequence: TGTGCCAGCAGCCAAGATCTGGGGCCTTATGGCTACACCTTC.

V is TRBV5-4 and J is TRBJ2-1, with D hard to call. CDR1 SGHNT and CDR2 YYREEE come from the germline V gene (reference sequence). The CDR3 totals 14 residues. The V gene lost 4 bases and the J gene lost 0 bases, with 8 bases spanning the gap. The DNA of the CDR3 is TGTGCCAGCAGCAAGGAGATCTCCTACAATGAGCAGTTCTTC. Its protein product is CASSKEISYNEQFF.

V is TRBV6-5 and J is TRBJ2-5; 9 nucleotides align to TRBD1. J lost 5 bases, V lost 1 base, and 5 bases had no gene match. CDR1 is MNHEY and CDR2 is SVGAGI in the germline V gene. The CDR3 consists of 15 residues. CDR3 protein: CASSYYRGRGETQYF. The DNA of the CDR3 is TGTGCCAGCAGTTACTACAGGGGGCGCGGTGAGACCCAGTACTTC.

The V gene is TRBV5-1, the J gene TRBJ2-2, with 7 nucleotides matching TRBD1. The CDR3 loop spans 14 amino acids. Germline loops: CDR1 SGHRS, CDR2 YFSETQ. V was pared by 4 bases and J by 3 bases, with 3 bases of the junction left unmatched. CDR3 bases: TGCGCCAGCAGCAGGGGGCCGGACACCGGGGAGCTGTTTTTT. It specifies CASSRGPDTGELFF.

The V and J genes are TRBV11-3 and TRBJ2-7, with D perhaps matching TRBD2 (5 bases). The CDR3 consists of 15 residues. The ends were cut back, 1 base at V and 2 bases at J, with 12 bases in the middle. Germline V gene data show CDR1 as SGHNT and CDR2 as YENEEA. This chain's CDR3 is CASSLGGGPPYEQYF. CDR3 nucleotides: TGTGCCAGCAGCTTAGGAGGAGGACCCCCCTACGAGCAGTACTTC.

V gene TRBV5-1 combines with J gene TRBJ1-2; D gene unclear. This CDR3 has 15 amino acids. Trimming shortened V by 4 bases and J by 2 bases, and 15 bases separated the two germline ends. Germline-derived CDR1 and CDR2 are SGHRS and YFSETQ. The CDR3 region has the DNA TGCGCCAGCAGCGGCCGGGTCAGCTCGAACTATGGCTACACCTTC. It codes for CASSGRVSSNYGYTF.

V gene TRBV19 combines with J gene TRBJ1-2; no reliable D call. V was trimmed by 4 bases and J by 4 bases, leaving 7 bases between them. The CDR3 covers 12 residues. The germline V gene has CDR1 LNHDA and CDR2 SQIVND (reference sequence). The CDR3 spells CASSTHAYGYTF. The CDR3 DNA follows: TGTGCCAGTAGTACACACGCCTATGGCTACACCTTC.

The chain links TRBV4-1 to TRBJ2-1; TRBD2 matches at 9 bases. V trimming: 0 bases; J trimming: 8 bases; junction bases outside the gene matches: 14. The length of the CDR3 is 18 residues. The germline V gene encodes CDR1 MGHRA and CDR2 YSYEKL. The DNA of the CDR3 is TGCGCCAGCAGCCAAGACCCCTTCGCGGGAGGGCCTCGGGATGAGCAGTTCTTC. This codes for CASSQDPFAGGPRDEQFF.

The CDR3 sequence is CASSLGGLTSGRINEQFF. The CDR3 DNA sequence: TGTGCCAGCAGCTTGGGGGGGTTAACTAGCGGGAGAATCAATGAGCAGTTCTTC. The V and J genes are TRBV5-4 and TRBJ2-1; 11 nucleotides match TRBD2. Per germline, CDR1 SGHNT and CDR2 YYREEE (reference sequence). With V trimmed by 0 bases and J by 6 bases, 11 bases remained unmatched. The CDR3 extends over 18 amino acids.

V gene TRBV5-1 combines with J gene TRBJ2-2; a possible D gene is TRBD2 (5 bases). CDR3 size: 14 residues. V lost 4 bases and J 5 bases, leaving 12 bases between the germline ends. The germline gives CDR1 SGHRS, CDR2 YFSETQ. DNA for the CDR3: TGCGCCAGCAGCGGTACTAGTTCTACCGGGGAGCTGTTTTTT. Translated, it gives CASSGTSSTGELFF. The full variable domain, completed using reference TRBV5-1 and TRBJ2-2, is KAGVTQTPRYLIKTRGQQVTLSCSPISGHRSVSWYQQTPGQGLQFLFEYFSETQRNKGNFPGRFSGRQFSNSRSEMNVSTLELGDSALYLCASSGTSSTGELFFGEGSRLTVL.

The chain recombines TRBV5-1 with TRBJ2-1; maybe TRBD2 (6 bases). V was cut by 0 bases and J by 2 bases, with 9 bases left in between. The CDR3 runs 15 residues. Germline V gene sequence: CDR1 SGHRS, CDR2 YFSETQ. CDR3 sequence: CASSLGGGAYNEQFF. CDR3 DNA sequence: TGCGCCAGCAGCTTGGGAGGCGGGGCCTACAATGAGCAGTTCTTC. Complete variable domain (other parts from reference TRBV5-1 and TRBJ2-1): KAGVTQTPRYLIKTRGQQVTLSCSPISGHRSVSWYQQTPGQGLQFLFEYFSETQRNKGNFPGRFSGRQFSNSRSEMNVSTLELGDSALYLCASSLGGGAYNEQFFGPGTRLTVL.

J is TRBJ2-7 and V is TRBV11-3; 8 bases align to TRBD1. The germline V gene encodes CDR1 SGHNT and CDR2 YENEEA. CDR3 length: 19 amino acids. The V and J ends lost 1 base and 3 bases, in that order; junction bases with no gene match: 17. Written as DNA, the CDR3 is TGTGCCAGCAGCTTAGCACAGGGGGTTCTCCGTTCTCGCCTCTACGAGCAGTACTTC. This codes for CASSLAQGVLRSRLYEQYF.

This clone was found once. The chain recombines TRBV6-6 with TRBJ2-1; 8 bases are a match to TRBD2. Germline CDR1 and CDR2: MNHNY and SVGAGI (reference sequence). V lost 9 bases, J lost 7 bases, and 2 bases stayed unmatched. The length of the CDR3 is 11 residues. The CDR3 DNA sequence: TGTGCCAGTAGCGGGGCTAATGAGCAGTTCTTC. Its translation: CASSGANEQFF.

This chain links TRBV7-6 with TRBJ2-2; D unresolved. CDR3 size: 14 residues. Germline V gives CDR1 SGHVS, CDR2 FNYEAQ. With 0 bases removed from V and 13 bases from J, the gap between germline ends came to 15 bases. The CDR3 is CASSLAWAGSGLFF. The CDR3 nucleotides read TGTGCCAGCAGCTTAGCGTGGGCAGGCTCAGGGCTGTTTTTT.

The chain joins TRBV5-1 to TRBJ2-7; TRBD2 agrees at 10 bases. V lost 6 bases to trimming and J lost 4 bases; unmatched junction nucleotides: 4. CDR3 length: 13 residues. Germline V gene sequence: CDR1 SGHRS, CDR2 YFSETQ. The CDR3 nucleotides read TGCGCCAGCAAGGGACTAGCGAGTTACGAGCAGTACTTC. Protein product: CASKGLASYEQYF.

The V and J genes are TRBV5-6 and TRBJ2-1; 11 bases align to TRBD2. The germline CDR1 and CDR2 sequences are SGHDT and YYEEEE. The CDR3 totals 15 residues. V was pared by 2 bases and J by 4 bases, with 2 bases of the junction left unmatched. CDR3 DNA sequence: TGTGCCAGCAGCTTTAGCGGGAGGGTATACAATGAGCAGTTCTTC. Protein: CASSFSGRVYNEQFF.

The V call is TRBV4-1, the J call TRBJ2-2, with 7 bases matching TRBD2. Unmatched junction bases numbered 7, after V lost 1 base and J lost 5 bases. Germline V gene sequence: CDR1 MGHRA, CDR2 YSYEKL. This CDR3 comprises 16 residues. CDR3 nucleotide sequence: TGCGCCAGCAGCCAAGGCGGAGCGGGAAAGACCGGGGAGCTGTTTTTT. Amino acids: CASSQGGAGKTGELFF.

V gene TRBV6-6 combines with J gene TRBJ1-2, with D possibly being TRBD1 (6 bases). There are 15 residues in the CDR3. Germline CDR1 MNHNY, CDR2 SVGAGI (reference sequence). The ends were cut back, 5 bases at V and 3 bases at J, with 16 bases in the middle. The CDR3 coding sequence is TGTGCCAGCAGTAAGACCCCCCGGACAGACTATGGCTACACCTTC. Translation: CASSKTPRTDYGYTF.

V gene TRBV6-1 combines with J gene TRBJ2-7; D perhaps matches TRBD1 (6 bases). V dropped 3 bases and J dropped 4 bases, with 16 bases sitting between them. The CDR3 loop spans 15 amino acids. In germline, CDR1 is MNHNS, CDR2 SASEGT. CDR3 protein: CASSDGSGAVYEQYF. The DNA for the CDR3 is TGTGCCAGCAGTGATGGGTCAGGGGCCGTGTACGAGCAGTACTTC.

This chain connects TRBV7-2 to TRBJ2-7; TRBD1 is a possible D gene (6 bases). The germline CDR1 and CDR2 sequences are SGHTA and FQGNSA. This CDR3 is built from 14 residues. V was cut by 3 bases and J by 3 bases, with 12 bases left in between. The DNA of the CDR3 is TGTGCCAGCAGCTTCAGGGACACGTACTACGAGCAGTACTTC. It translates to CASSFRDTYYEQYF.

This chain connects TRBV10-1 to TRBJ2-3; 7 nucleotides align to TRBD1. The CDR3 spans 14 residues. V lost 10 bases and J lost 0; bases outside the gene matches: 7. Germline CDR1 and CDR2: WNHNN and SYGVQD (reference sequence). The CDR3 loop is CATFGQASTDTQYF. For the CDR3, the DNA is TGCGCCACCTTCGGACAGGCTAGCACAGATACGCAGTATTTT.